This T cell receptor beta chain was identified in a study of spatial heterogeneity in lung cancer. In its sample, this clonotype was seen many times. This sample's time point: blood at routine non-recurrence follow-up after resection. TCRs were sequenced from unsorted whole RNA of tumor, nontumor lung or PBMC. This CDR3 is 16 amino acids long. Per germline, CDR1 SGHTA and CDR2 FQGTGA. The trim removed 4 bases at V and 7 bases at J, leaving 6 bases unmatched. In TCRdb, the 5' RACE reads were re-called with MiXCR into one record per CDR3 protein. The sample lists under 75,000 distinct CDR3 sequences, roughly 8.9% occurring once.

The sequencing here drew on PBMCs, taken at follow-up. V is TRBV7-3 and J is TRBJ2-1, with 14 bases lining up with TRBD2. This sequence originates from a female donor with early-stage non-small cell lung cancer. The CDR3 here is CASSSRTSGRRNEQFF. The CDR3 nucleotides are TGTGCCAGCAGCTCTAGGACTAGCGGGAGGAGGAATGAGCAGTTCTTC.